The 8 T cell receptor beta chains listed next were all sequenced from one sample in a study of lymphopenia after photon versus proton radiotherapy. Repertoires were generated with immunoSEQ multiplex PCR, while TCRdb's copy carries only in-frame clones and drops some. Here the sample spans around 25,000 clones, about 85% being singletons. The sequencing here drew on peripheral blood, taken from a patient treated with photon-based radiotherapy. Receptors originate from a man aged 60-69 years with pancreatic cancer.

This chain joins TRBV4-2 and TRBJ1-2; the match to TRBD1 covers 7 bases. The junction had 9 bases not matched to a gene; V was cut back by 5 bases and J by 6 bases. This CDR3 region has 14 residues. Germline V gene lookup returns CDR1 LGHNA and CDR2 YNFKEQ. CDR3 in amino acids: CASSYRGGMDGYTF. CDR3 sequence (DNA): TGTGCCAGCAGCTACAGGGGCGGAATGGATGGCTACACCTTC.

The CDR3 bases are TGTGCCAGCACCCCTGGACAGGTCTACGAGCAGTACTTC. Translated, it gives CASTPGQVYEQYF. The genes are TRBV7-9 and TRBJ2-7, with TRBD1 matching 7 bases. Germline V lookup: CDR1 SEHNR, CDR2 FQNEAQ (reference sequence). V trimming: 7 bases; J trimming: 3 bases; junction bases outside the gene matches: 6. CDR3 length: 13 residues.

The J gene is TRBJ1-2, the V gene TRBV27; D ambiguous. CDR1 and CDR2 (germline): MNHEY, SMNVEV (reference sequence). The V end was cut by 2 bases, the J end by 5 bases, with 9 bases between. CDR3 length: 13 residues. This chain's CDR3 is CASSLMAGYGYTF. DNA for the CDR3: TGTGCCAGCAGTTTAATGGCAGGTTATGGCTACACCTTC.

The J gene is TRBJ1-1, the V gene TRBV7-2, with a tentative D call TRBD1 (5 bases). The CDR3 spans 13 residues. Germline CDR1 reads SGHTA; CDR2 reads FQGNSA. The ends were cut back, 2 bases at V and 4 bases at J, with 8 bases in the middle. DNA for the CDR3: TGTGCCAGCAGCTTAATAGGGGTCACTGAAGCTTTCTTT. This encodes CASSLIGVTEAFF. The full variable domain, rest sourced from reference TRBV7-2 and TRBJ1-1, is GAGVSQSPSNKVTEKGKDVELRCDPISGHTALYWYRQSLGQGLEFLIYFQGNSAPDKSGLPSDRFSAERTGGSVSTLTIQRTQQEDSAVYLCASSLIGVTEAFFGQGTRLTVV.

This clone was seen a single time. V and J are TRBV5-1 and TRBJ2-2; D is undetermined. CDR3 size: 14 residues. The germline gives CDR1 SGHRS, CDR2 YFSETQ. The V end was cut by 0 bases, the J end by 7 bases, with 10 bases between. CDR3 in DNA: TGCGCCAGCAGCTTGGATCGGAATGACGGGGAGCTGTTTTTT. Translated, it gives CASSLDRNDGELFF. The variable domain in full, completed from reference TRBV5-1 and TRBJ2-2, reads KAGVTQTPRYLIKTRGQQVTLSCSPISGHRSVSWYQQTPGQGLQFLFEYFSETQRNKGNFPGRFSGRQFSNSRSEMNVSTLELGDSALYLCASSLDRNDGELFFGEGSRLTVL.

CDR3 sequence (DNA): TGTGCCAGCAGCCGAGAAGGGGTGAAAGCCTACGAGCAGTACTTC. Its translation: CASSREGVKAYEQYF. The chain combines TRBV7-2 with TRBJ2-7, with D tentatively TRBD1 (5 bases). The germline V and J ends were trimmed by 5 bases and 2 bases, with 16 bases remaining between them. Per the germline V gene, CDR1 is SGHTA and CDR2 is FQGNSA. CDR3 length: 15 residues.

The chain links TRBV6-1 to TRBJ2-7; D possibly corresponds to TRBD1 (5 bases). Trimming pared 2 bases from V and 7 bases from J, leaving 12 bases between. Germline V gives CDR1 MNHNS, CDR2 SASEGT. CDR3 length: 13 amino acids. CDR3 DNA: TGTGCCAGCAGTGAATTAAAGGGGTGGGAGCAGTACTTC. This translates into CASSELKGWEQYF.

The chain employs TRBV7-9 and TRBJ2-1; D is ambiguous. The germline gives CDR1 SEHNR, CDR2 FQNEAQ (reference sequence). The CDR3 covers 13 residues. Trimming shortened V by 10 bases and J by 5 bases, and 15 bases separated the two germline ends. CDR3 amino acids: CATKTTENNEQFF. CDR3 nucleotide sequence: TGTGCCACTAAGACGACTGAGAACAATGAGCAGTTCTTC.